The sequence of this T cell receptor (beta chain) was determined in a study of T cell changes during pregnancy in multiple sclerosis. The CDR3 is 14 residues long. Germline V lookup: CDR1 SGHRS, CDR2 YFSETQ. V shed 5 bases, J shed 5 bases, and the junction held 8 bases outside the gene matches. Repertoires were generated with immunoSEQ multiplex PCR, while TCRdb's copy carries only in-frame clones and drops some. There are about 40,000 clones in the sample; approximately 94% occur only once, and roughly 1.2% lies in the top ten. The TCR originated in a female donor with multiple sclerosis, enrolled in a pregnancy study. This chain uses TRBV5-1 with TRBJ2-5; 8 bases are a match to TRBD2. The material sequenced was peripheral blood, taken before pregnancy. DNA of the CDR3: TGCGCCAGCAGTTTCGGGGCGGGAGGCGAGACCCAGTACTTC. It translates to CASSFGAGGETQYF.